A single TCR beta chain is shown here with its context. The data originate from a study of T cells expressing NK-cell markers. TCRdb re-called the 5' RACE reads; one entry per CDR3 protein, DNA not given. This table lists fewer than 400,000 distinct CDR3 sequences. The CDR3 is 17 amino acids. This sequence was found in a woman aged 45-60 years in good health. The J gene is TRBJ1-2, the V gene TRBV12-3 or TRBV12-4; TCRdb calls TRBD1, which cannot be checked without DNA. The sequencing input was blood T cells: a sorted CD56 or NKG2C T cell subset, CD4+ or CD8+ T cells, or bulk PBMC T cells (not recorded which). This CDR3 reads CASSLSGQSVRATGYTF.